This T cell receptor (beta chain) was captured by sequencing in a study of a mutant IDH1 vaccine in newly diagnosed glioma. The V end was cut by 0 bases, the J end by 6 bases, with 13 bases between. CDR1 is SGHRS and CDR2 is YFSETQ in the germline V gene. The CDR3 covers 14 residues. Profiling relied on immunoSEQ multiplex PCR, and the TCRdb table lists in-frame clones only, not all of them. The sample has 88,000 or so clones; 65% to 90% are singletons. Turning to this clone: Its specificity is unknown.

The time point here: week 23, last vaccination. Topical imiquimod was applied with each vaccine dose, which held 300 ug of mutant IDH1 20-mer peptide. This chain joins TRBV5-1 and TRBJ2-7; D ambiguous. The material sequenced was PBMCs, taken from a glioma patient whose treatment included an IDH1 peptide vaccine. The TCR was taken from a man aged 25 to 45 with glioma. Some clones in this sample may be carry-over from other donors' samples. This CDR3 reads CASSLALFSGEQYF. The CDR3 coding sequence is TGCGCCAGCAGCTTGGCTCTCTTTTCGGGCGAGCAGTACTTC.